This TCR beta chain was observed in a study of blood T cell repertoires in COVID-19. At the level of the study: PBMCs, B-cell-depleted T cells, or T cells were the source of the cDNA or gDNA that made up the material.

Original handling: Nucleated cell number was recorded as an estimate derived from reference gene primer amplification. Assay: immunoSEQ multiplex PCR; the TCRdb copy retains only in-frame clones and omits some. Clonal size and the V and J genes are those of that table, whereas D and trimming came from the DNA. The table shows some 74,000 clones, with around 80% occurring only once. The V and J ends lost 4 bases and 6 bases respectively, with 13 bases between them. Germline V gene sequence: CDR1 SGHNT, CDR2 YYREEE (reference sequence). The CDR3 totals 13 residues. The chain combines TRBV5-4 with TRBJ1-2; maybe TRBD1 (6 bases). The material sequenced was peripheral blood. The TCR was taken from a woman between 45 and 60 years old with acute or convalescent COVID-19. CDR3 amino acids: CASSPQGLHGYTF. As DNA, the CDR3 is TGTGCCAGCAGCCCACAGGGTCTACATGGCTACACCTTC.